The present TCR beta chain was sequenced within a study of T-cell reconstitution after alpha-beta-depleted transplantation in children. Study-level results: A year post-transplant, T-cell counts and diversity derived mostly from newly produced T cells. By about two months after transplant, alpha-beta T cells reportedly arose from several hundred graft clones that had expanded. After transplant, high TCRbeta diversity at day 60 in some patients arose from surviving recipient T cells and thymic progenitors.

Unique molecular identifiers were incorporated into the prepared TCRbeta library. TCRdb reanalysed the PCR reads using MiXCR and keeps one entry per CDR3 protein. This sample has 300,000 or so distinct CDR3 sequences; approximately 23% occur once, and the top ten carry about 10%. The CDR3 runs 14 residues. V lost 4 bases to trimming and J lost 3 bases, with 13 bases between them. This clonotype occurred a few times. Its antigen is undetermined. The starting material was PBMCs, mostly from graft donor cells, obtained 180 days after TCRalphabeta/CD19-depleted stem cell transplant. This chain connects TRBV12-3 or TRBV12-4 to TRBJ2-7; D uncertain. This sequence originates from a male patient aged 10 to 17 who had a stem cell transplant for acute lymphoblastic leukemia, so the T cells may come from the graft donor. The CDR3 DNA is TGTGCCAGCAGTTCCCACGACGGGTACTACGAGCAGTACTTC. It translates to CASSSHDGYYEQYF.